This T cell receptor beta chain was sequenced during a study of spatial heterogeneity in lung cancer. General observations from the study: Compared with follow-up, resection was when ubiquitous expanded tumor TCRs appeared in blood more.

Unique molecular identifiers, one per molecule, were present on every TCR cDNA molecule. TCRdb recomputed calls from the 5' RACE reads with MiXCR, one row per CDR3 protein. This sample carries tens of thousands of distinct CDR3 sequences, 5.4% of them seen once, and the ten largest clones take less than 25%. CDR1 SQVTM and CDR2 ANQGSEA come from the germline V gene. V lost 0 bases, J lost 0 bases, and 4 bases stayed unmatched. The CDR3 is 17 residues long. This clonotype was seen ten or more times. Its antigen is undetermined. Sample time point: blood at routine non-recurrence follow-up after resection. Sequencing was performed on whole RNA extracted from tumor and nontumor lung tissue, or from frozen PBMC, and the material was left unsorted.

This sequence joins TRBV29-1 and TRBJ2-1; 11 bases align to TRBD2. The sequences come from PBMCs, collected at follow-up. The receptor comes from a female donor with early-stage non-small cell lung cancer. The CDR3 reads CSVEELAGVSSYNEQFF. DNA for the CDR3: TGCAGCGTTGAAGAACTAGCGGGAGTTAGCTCCTACAATGAGCAGTTCTTC.